The 17 T cell receptor beta chains listed next were all sequenced from one sample in a study of blood T cell repertoires in COVID-19. The protocol was immunoSEQ multiplex PCR, while the TCRdb copy is restricted to in-frame clones and leaves out a portion. The table has 290,000 or so clones, 80% to 85% seen once. Sequenced input: PBMCs or T cells enriched from blood (not recorded which). The receptors derive from a man aged 35-49 years who had been exposed to COVID-19.

This chain connects TRBV20-1 to TRBJ2-7; D call uncertain. CDR1 and CDR2 from the germline V gene are DFQATT and SNEGSKA (reference sequence). The CDR3 runs 14 residues. Between the trimmed V and J ends, which lost 3 bases and 8 bases, there was a span of 20 bases. CDR3 region: CSASSPAGGGKQYF. As DNA, the CDR3 is TGCAGTGCTAGTTCCCCAGCAGGTGGTGGCAAGCAGTACTTC.

The chain uses TRBV7-9 and TRBJ2-7, with TRBD2 identical over 12 bases. The CDR3 totals 16 residues. V lost 5 bases and J lost 4; bases outside the gene matches: 9. Germline CDR1 and CDR2: SEHNR and FQNEAQ (reference sequence). CDR3 sequence (DNA): TGTGCCAGCAGCCATCCCCTAGCGGGAGGGCGGTACGAGCAGTACTTC. It specifies CASSHPLAGGRYEQYF.

V is TRBV10-3 and J is TRBJ2-3; 8 nucleotides line up with TRBD1. The CDR3 consists of 12 residues. V lost 6 bases, J lost 8 bases, and 4 bases stayed unmatched. The germline V gene encodes CDR1 ENHRY and CDR2 SYGVKD. In DNA, the CDR3 is TGTGCCATCAGGGAAACAGGGGGTACGCAGTATTTT. Its protein is CAIRETGGTQYF.

This clone was counted a few times. V is TRBV4-1 and J is TRBJ1-4, with 9 nucleotides matching TRBD1. The germline V gene encodes CDR1 MGHRA and CDR2 YSYEKL. J was trimmed by 8 bases and V by 0 bases; bases with no gene match: 10. The CDR3 spans 17 residues. CDR3 sequence reads: CASSQEKGTGIGEKLFF. CDR3 in DNA: TGCGCCAGCAGCCAAGAGAAGGGGACAGGGATTGGAGAAAAACTGTTTTTT.

The V gene is TRBV30, the J gene TRBJ2-3, with 11 bases lining up with TRBD2. The germline gives CDR1 GTSNPN, CDR2 SVGIG (reference sequence). The CDR3 has 15 amino acids. V lost 5 bases, J lost 0 bases, and 4 bases stayed unmatched. The CDR3 here is CAWDRLAGSTDTQYF. CDR3 bases: TGTGCCTGGGATCGACTAGCGGGGAGCACAGATACGCAGTATTTT.

The genes are TRBV12-3 or TRBV12-4 and TRBJ2-1; D may be TRBD2 (5 bases). This CDR3 has 12 amino acids. V lost 3 bases to trimming and J lost 7 bases, with 7 bases between them. The CDR3 here is CASSFWENEQFF. The CDR3 bases are TGTGCCAGCAGTTTTTGGGAGAATGAGCAGTTCTTC.

The chain combines TRBV27 with TRBJ1-5; 7 bases are a match to TRBD1. This CDR3 is built from 17 residues. CDR1 and CDR2 (germline): MNHEY, SMNVEV (reference sequence). V shed 1 base and J 7 bases; nucleotides not matched to a gene: 13. This CDR3 is CASSLLRPDRVIQPQHF. The CDR3 region has the DNA TGTGCCAGCAGTTTATTACGGCCCGACAGGGTTATACAGCCCCAGCATTTT.

V and J are TRBV30 and TRBJ2-7, with 7 bases that match TRBD2. The CDR3 length is 14 residues. The V segment lost 2 bases and the J segment 2 bases; nucleotides outside the gene matches: 6. Germline V gene data show CDR1 as GTSNPN and CDR2 as SVGIG (reference sequence). DNA of the CDR3: TGTGCCTGGAGTTCTAGCGGAAAACCCTACGAGCAGTACTTC. This gives the protein CAWSSSGKPYEQYF. The full variable domain, completed using reference TRBV30 and TRBJ2-7, is SQTIHQWPATLVQPVGSPLSLECTVEGTSNPNLYWYRQAAGRGLQLLFYSVGIGQISSEVPQNLSASRPQDRQFILSSKKLLLSDSGFYLCAWSSSGKPYEQYFGPGTRLTVT.

The chain is built from TRBV20-1 and TRBJ1-3; no firm D call. CDR1 and CDR2 from the germline V gene are DFQATT and SNEGSKA (reference sequence). There are 14 residues in the CDR3. Trimming cost V 3 bases and J 0 bases, with 9 bases left between them. Written as DNA, the CDR3 is TGCAGTGCTAGTATGGGCTCCTCTGGAAACACCATATATTTT. It codes for CSASMGSSGNTIYF.

The chain employs TRBV18 and TRBJ1-6, with no clear D. The CDR3 totals 13 residues. V lost 5 bases to trimming and J lost 3 bases, with 5 bases between them. Germline V gives CDR1 KGHSH, CDR2 LQKENI. The CDR3 protein is CASSADYNSPLHF. CDR3 bases: TGTGCCAGCTCAGCAGACTATAATTCACCCCTCCACTTT. The whole variable domain, filled in from reference TRBV18 and TRBJ1-6, reads NAGVMQNPRHLVRRRGQEARLRCSPMKGHSHVYWYRQLPEEGLKFMVYLQKENIIDESGMPKERFSAEFPKEGPSILRIQQVVRGDSAAYFCASSADYNSPLHFGNGTRLTVT.

The CDR3 sequence is CASSSYDLAGDFGSYNEQFF. DNA of the CDR3: TGCGCCAGCAGCTCCTACGATCTAGCGGGAGATTTTGGTTCCTACAATGAGCAGTTCTTC. The rearrangement uses TRBV5-1 and TRBJ2-1; 10 nucleotides align to TRBD2. This CDR3 contains 20 residues. The V and J ends lost 3 bases and 1 base, in that order; junction bases with no gene match: 16. CDR1 and CDR2 from the germline V gene are SGHRS and YFSETQ. The full variable domain, with the rest looked up from reference TRBV5-1 and TRBJ2-1, is KAGVTQTPRYLIKTRGQQVTLSCSPISGHRSVSWYQQTPGQGLQFLFEYFSETQRNKGNFPGRFSGRQFSNSRSEMNVSTLELGDSALYLCASSSYDLAGDFGSYNEQFFGPGTRLTVL.

The chain employs TRBV3-1 (or the pseudogene TRBV3-2) and TRBJ2-1; D remains unclear. The V and J ends lost 2 bases and 10 bases respectively, with 12 bases between them. The CDR3 sequence is 13 residues long. Germline V gene lookup returns CDR1 LGHDT and CDR2 YNNKEL (reference sequence). In DNA, the CDR3 is TGTGCCAGCAGCCAACTACGAGCCGCGGAGCAGTTCTTC. Its translation is CASSQLRAAEQFF.

This clone has only a few counts. The genes are TRBV3-1 (or the pseudogene TRBV3-2) and TRBJ2-2; no definite D call. The V end lost 8 bases, the J end lost 0 bases, and 7 bases lay between the germline ends. The CDR3 extends over 13 amino acids. Germline V gene sequence: CDR1 LGHDT, CDR2 YNNKEL (reference sequence). CDR3 nucleotides: TGTGCCAGCGCGTCATCGAACACCGGGGAGCTGTTTTTT. Translated: CASASSNTGELFF.

This clone turned up a few times. The chain is built from TRBV29-1 and TRBJ2-1; 9 bases fit TRBD2. V shed 6 bases and J 9 bases; nucleotides not matched to a gene: 12. This CDR3 is built from 14 residues. Germline values: CDR1 SQVTM, CDR2 ANQGSEA. In DNA form, the CDR3 reads TGCAGCGTCCTTAAGACTAGCGGCTATGGTGAGCAGTTCTTC. It encodes CSVLKTSGYGEQFF.

This clone has at least ten counts. Other DNA sequences from this sample encode an identical CDR3 as well. This chain links TRBV6-5 with TRBJ1-3, with 7 bases identical to TRBD1. The J segment lost 1 base and the V segment lost 6 bases, leaving 0 bases of the junction unmatched. Germline-derived CDR1 and CDR2 are MNHEY and SVGAGI. The CDR3 extends over 13 amino acids. CDR3 DNA sequence: TGTGCCAGCAGGACAGGGTCTGGAAACACCATATATTTT. It encodes CASRTGSGNTIYF.

This sequence joins TRBV12-3 or TRBV12-4 and TRBJ1-3; D remains unclear. The ends were cut back, 6 bases at V and 8 bases at J, with 14 bases in the middle. CDR3 length: 13 amino acids. Written as DNA, the CDR3 is TGTGCCAGCAGATATCTGGGCGTGGACACCATATATTTT. The encoded protein is CASRYLGVDTIYF.

V gene TRBV7-2 combines with J gene TRBJ2-1; a possible D gene is TRBD1 (6 bases). Trimming shortened V by 4 bases and J by 9 bases, and 13 bases separated the two germline ends. This CDR3 is built from 13 residues. Germline-derived CDR1 and CDR2 are SGHTA and FQGNSA. The CDR3, as DNA: TGTGCCAGCAGCTATTTCAGGGGCACTGAGCAGTTCTTC. Amino acid sequence: CASSYFRGTEQFF.